The clone carrying this T cell receptor (beta chain) was observed at least ten times. Its antigen is still unknown. This record belongs to a study of human T cells and chemical hapten exposure. Noted time point: pre-sensitization, week 0. This sample's treatment: therapeutic diphenylcyclopropenone sensitization with weekly scalp DPC. The CDR3 contains 14 residues. The study, taken as a whole, reports: With patch test score, the counts of PT1 expanded TCRs showed a positive correlation.

TCRdb fed the RACE reads into MiXCR, producing one record per CDR3 protein. The table has 300,000 to 400,000 distinct CDR3 sequences, roughly 5.3% seen once. This clonotype was obtained from a woman aged 50 to 65 with alopecia areata. Some clones in this sample may be carry-over from other donors' samples. Sequencing used whole blood, obtained in connection with sensitization to the hapten diphenylcyclopropenone (DPC). J is TRBJ2-7 and V is TRBV21-1; TRBD2, the D gene given by the table, was not confirmed from the DNA. TRBV21-1 is designated a pseudogene. CDR3 coding DNA: TGTGCCAGCCGCACCCCTAGCGGTTCCTACGAGCAGTACTTC. Translated: CASRTPSGSYEQYF.